This is a list of T cell receptor beta chains from one sample in a study of T cell changes during pregnancy in multiple sclerosis. Some clones are missing from TCRdb's copy, which holds only in-frame ones; the method was immunoSEQ multiplex PCR. Here the sample spans 40,000 to 60,000 clones, approximately 90% being singletons. The input for sequencing was CD8+ T cells from peripheral blood mononuclear cells, taken in the second trimester of pregnancy. Receptors originate from a female donor with multiple sclerosis, enrolled in a pregnancy study. Both conserved end residues are part of each CDR3. Fields, in order: D gene, V gene, clone size, CDR3 protein. The D gene is left open where the match is weak. Clone size is not always given. Where it is, it says once, few, many or a class for expanded clones.

d_call: -; v_call: TRBV6-5; clone_size: -; cdr3_aa: CASSYSLQGPYNEQFF
d_call: TRBD1; v_call: TRBV4-1; clone_size: once; cdr3_aa: CASSLSRDSYYEQYF
d_call: -; v_call: TRBV7-2; clone_size: -; cdr3_aa: CASSLARNTEAFF
d_call: -; v_call: TRBV15; clone_size: once; cdr3_aa: CATSRERDSSPLHF
d_call: -; v_call: TRBV7-9; clone_size: -; cdr3_aa: CASSPGRYSGNTIYF
d_call: -; v_call: TRBV19; clone_size: -; cdr3_aa: CASSPPTGDGNTIYF
d_call: -; v_call: TRBV4-3; clone_size: -; cdr3_aa: CASSYTSEGAYEQYF
d_call: -; v_call: TRBV4-2; clone_size: -; cdr3_aa: CASSQALSSHEQFF
d_call: -; v_call: TRBV7-9; clone_size: -; cdr3_aa: CASSSLTANEKLFF
d_call: -; v_call: TRBV11-1; clone_size: -; cdr3_aa: CASSSAEGVQYF
d_call: -; v_call: TRBV27; clone_size: -; cdr3_aa: CASSRPGHMGETQYF
d_call: -; v_call: TRBV21-1; clone_size: -; cdr3_aa: CASPGRNQHF
d_call: TRBD2; v_call: TRBV7-8; clone_size: -; cdr3_aa: CASSSRERGGYNEQFF
d_call: -; v_call: TRBV2; clone_size: -; cdr3_aa: CATYRELLYGYTF
d_call: -; v_call: TRBV18; clone_size: few; cdr3_aa: CASSPPTGNTEAFF
d_call: -; v_call: TRBV5-5; clone_size: once; cdr3_aa: CASSLEAHEQYF
d_call: TRBD1; v_call: TRBV7-9; clone_size: -; cdr3_aa: CASSSQGDYGYTF
d_call: -; v_call: TRBV5-6; clone_size: -; cdr3_aa: CASSTGQNYGYTF
d_call: TRBD2; v_call: TRBV4-3; clone_size: -; cdr3_aa: CASSQDLLAGGRDEQFF
d_call: TRBD1; v_call: TRBV2; clone_size: -; cdr3_aa: CASAGQKRGSGNTIYF
d_call: -; v_call: TRBV18; clone_size: -; cdr3_aa: CASSPSAVDNEQFF
d_call: TRBD2; v_call: TRBV5-1; clone_size: -; cdr3_aa: CASSLALAGVSYNEQFF
d_call: -; v_call: TRBV13; clone_size: -; cdr3_aa: CASSQLPPGNIQYF
d_call: TRBD1; v_call: TRBV7-9; clone_size: -; cdr3_aa: CASNPGQENYGYTF
d_call: -; v_call: TRBV19; clone_size: -; cdr3_aa: CASTDNRGSSGSYNEQFF
d_call: TRBD1; v_call: TRBV6-5; clone_size: once; cdr3_aa: CATGQGPAQHF